Listed here is a single TCR beta chain. This specimen belongs to a study of blood T cell repertoires in COVID-19. Looking at the study overall: Samples taken during acute and convalescent COVID-19 were collected in the United States, Italy and Spain. PBMCs, B-cell-depleted T cells, or T cells provided the cDNA or gDNA that made up the material.

The CDR3 runs to 12 residues. Germline CDR1 and CDR2: LNHDA and SQIVND (reference sequence). V gave up 11 bases and J gave up 7 bases, with 14 bases separating them. In the original workflow: Cell counts per sample came from amplifying reference gene primers. TCRdb keeps only in-frame clones here, not all; method: immunoSEQ multiplex PCR. The DNA gave D and trimming, while V, J and clone size come from that table. The sample yields about 150,000 clones, roughly 90% seen once. Participants were placed into cohorts based on the clinical history they reported. Sequenced input: PBMCs or T cells enriched from blood (not recorded which). The chain has TRBV19 and TRBJ1-4; D possibly corresponds to TRBD1 (6 bases). The TCR originated in a woman aged 40 to 50 who had been exposed to COVID-19. DNA of the CDR3: TGTGCCGGGGGCCAGAGAAGTGAAAAACTGTTTTTT. Amino acids: CAGGQRSEKLFF.